The next 4 T cell receptor beta chains were all read from a single sample in a study of cytomegalovirus exposure and HLA in healthy donors (TCRdb year 2017). The library was generated by the immunoSEQ multiplex PCR assay. For the multiplex PCR, a mixture combining 60 forward primers for TCR Vbeta segments and 13 reverse primers for TCR Jbeta segments was used. Entries here come from immuneACCESS through TCRdb and include only in-frame sequences with V and J called. Some clones fail to appear in such tables; in the studies checked, an unresolved V gene covers under half of the shortfall, and the cause of the remainder is unknown. The sample table records under 200,000 clones; around 82% of these occur just once. The leading ten clones occupy more than 2% of the sample. Sequencing was performed on PBMCs. The receptors were sampled from a man in his sixties in good health and CMV-seronegative.

The CDR3 reads CATSRGSSGRAAFGETQYF. The CDR3 DNA sequence: TGTGCCACCAGCAGAGGGTCTAGCGGGAGGGCCGCGTTTGGAGAGACCCAGTACTTC. This chain connects TRBV15 to TRBJ2-5; 12 nucleotides align to TRBD2. The CDR3 totals 19 residues. Germline assignment: CDR1 LNHNV and CDR2 YYDKDF (reference sequence). The V and J ends lost 1 base and 4 bases, in that order; junction bases with no gene match: 13.

The chain combines TRBV4-2 with TRBJ2-2, with 9 bases identical to TRBD2. Losses at the gene ends were 2 bases for V and 4 bases for J; bases not matched to a gene: 5. Germline CDR1 reads LGHNA; CDR2 reads YNFKEQ. The CDR3 runs 16 residues. CDR3: CASSQNSGSGTGELFF. CDR3 nucleotides: TGTGCCAGCAGCCAAAATAGCGGGAGTGGCACCGGGGAGCTGTTTTTT.

This chain links TRBV11-3 with TRBJ1-2; 9 bases agree with TRBD1. Germline V lookup: CDR1 SGHNT, CDR2 YENEEA. The CDR3 loop spans 16 amino acids. V gave up 0 bases and J gave up 8 bases; unmatched junction bases: 10. The CDR3 coding sequence is TGTGCCAGCAGCTTAGATCGGAACAGGGGGCAGGGAGGCTACACCTTC. It codes for CASSLDRNRGQGGYTF.

CDR3 protein: CATSSGTGATDTQYF. DNA of the CDR3: TGTGCCACCAGCAGCGGGACAGGGGCTACAGATACGCAGTATTTT. V gene TRBV15 combines with J gene TRBJ2-3; 10 nucleotides line up with TRBD1. Trimming took 3 bases from V and 3 from J; bases not matched to a gene: 3. The CDR3 runs to 15 residues. CDR1 and CDR2 from the germline V gene are LNHNV and YYDKDF (reference sequence).